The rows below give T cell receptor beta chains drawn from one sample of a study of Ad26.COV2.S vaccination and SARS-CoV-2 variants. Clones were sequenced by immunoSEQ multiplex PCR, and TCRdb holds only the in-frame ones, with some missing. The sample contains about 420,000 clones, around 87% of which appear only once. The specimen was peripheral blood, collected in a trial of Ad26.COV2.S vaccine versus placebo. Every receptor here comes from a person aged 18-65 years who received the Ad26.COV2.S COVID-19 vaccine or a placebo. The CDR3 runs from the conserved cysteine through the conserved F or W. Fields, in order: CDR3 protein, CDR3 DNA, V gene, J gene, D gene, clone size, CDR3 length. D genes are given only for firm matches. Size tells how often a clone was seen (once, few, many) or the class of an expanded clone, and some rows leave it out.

CDR3aa: CASSVSFSGGPRTGELFF
CDR3nt: TGTGCCAGCAGCGTAAGTTTTAGCGGGGGGCCGAGGACCGGGGAGCTGTTTTTT
v_gene: TRBV9
j_gene: TRBJ2-2
d_gene: TRBD2
abundance: -
len: 18

CDR3aa: CASSTTRDSYQETQYF
CDR3nt: TGTGCCAGTAGTACTACAAGGGACTCGTACCAAGAGACCCAGTACTTC
v_gene: TRBV19
j_gene: TRBJ2-5
d_gene: -
abundance: -
len: 16

CDR3aa: CASSLARRGNEQFF
CDR3nt: TGTGCCAGCAGCTTGGCACGGCGTGGGAATGAGCAGTTCTTC
v_gene: TRBV5-4
j_gene: TRBJ2-1
d_gene: -
abundance: -
len: 14

CDR3aa: CATSDSGSGGAGYEQYF
CDR3nt: TGTGCCACCAGTGATTCCGGTAGCGGGGGGGCCGGTTACGAGCAGTACTTC
v_gene: TRBV24-1
j_gene: TRBJ2-7
d_gene: TRBD2
abundance: -
len: 17

CDR3aa: CASRGGFDTGELFF
CDR3nt: TGTGCCAGCCGGGGGGGATTTGACACCGGGGAGCTGTTTTTT
v_gene: TRBV6-5
j_gene: TRBJ2-2
d_gene: TRBD2
abundance: once
len: 14

CDR3aa: CASSSQGVWNTEAFF
CDR3nt: TGTGCCAGCAGCTCTCAGGGTGTGTGGAACACTGAAGCTTTCTTT
v_gene: TRBV5-8
j_gene: TRBJ1-1
d_gene: -
abundance: -
len: 15

CDR3aa: CASSAQGSSGNTIYF
CDR3nt: TGTGCCAGCAGCGCACAGGGGAGCTCTGGAAACACCATATATTTT
v_gene: TRBV7-9
j_gene: TRBJ1-3
d_gene: TRBD1
abundance: -
len: 15

CDR3aa: CASSSVRRIGYTF
CDR3nt: TGTGCCAGCAGCTCAGTAAGAAGAATTGGCTACACCTTC
v_gene: TRBV7-2
j_gene: TRBJ1-2
d_gene: -
abundance: -
len: 13

CDR3aa: CASSPQGGGQPQHF
CDR3nt: TGTGCCAGCAGTCCCCAGGGGGGTGGGCAGCCCCAGCATTTT
v_gene: TRBV6-5
j_gene: TRBJ1-5
d_gene: TRBD1
abundance: -
len: 14

CDR3aa: CASSPGQGGDEQYF
CDR3nt: TGCGCCAGCAGCCCGGGACAGGGAGGCGACGAGCAGTACTTC
v_gene: TRBV4-1
j_gene: TRBJ2-7
d_gene: TRBD1
abundance: -
len: 14

CDR3aa: CASSPRPDLTDTQYF
CDR3nt: TGTGCCAGCAGCCCCAGACCTGATCTCACAGATACGCAGTATTTT
v_gene: TRBV11-2
j_gene: TRBJ2-3
d_gene: -
abundance: -
len: 15

CDR3aa: CASSLLQGLNTEAFF
CDR3nt: TGTGCCAGTAGCCTTCTCCAGGGGTTGAACACTGAAGCTTTCTTT
v_gene: TRBV19
j_gene: TRBJ1-1
d_gene: -
abundance: -
len: 15

CDR3aa: CASKLLRATNEKLFF
CDR3nt: TGTGCCAGCAAACTCCTGAGGGCAACTAATGAAAAACTGTTTTTT
v_gene: TRBV6-5
j_gene: TRBJ1-4
d_gene: -
abundance: -
len: 15

CDR3aa: CAWGDRIKAEAFF
CDR3nt: TGTGCCTGGGGCGATCGGATTAAGGCTGAAGCTTTCTTT
v_gene: TRBV30
j_gene: TRBJ1-1
d_gene: -
abundance: once
len: 13

CDR3aa: CASSRALGGYNEQFF
CDR3nt: TGTGCCAGCAGTCGAGCCCTGGGGGGATACAATGAGCAGTTCTTC
v_gene: TRBV6-2/TRBV6-3
j_gene: TRBJ2-1
d_gene: -
abundance: -
len: 15

CDR3aa: CASSSPNREANEKLFF
CDR3nt: TGTGCCAGCAGTTCCCCGAACAGGGAGGCTAATGAAAAACTGTTTTTT
v_gene: TRBV28
j_gene: TRBJ1-4
d_gene: -
abundance: -
len: 16

CDR3aa: CASSSGGSGNTIYF
CDR3nt: TGTGCCAGCAGCTCTGGGGGTTCTGGAAACACCATATATTTT
v_gene: TRBV7-2
j_gene: TRBJ1-3
d_gene: -
abundance: -
len: 14

CDR3aa: CASSEGYIRTVETQYF
CDR3nt: TGTGCCAGCAGTGAAGGGTACATAAGGACGGTTGAGACCCAGTACTTC
v_gene: TRBV6-1
j_gene: TRBJ2-5
d_gene: -
abundance: -
len: 16

CDR3aa: CAFGRTPNEQFF
CDR3nt: TGTGCCTTCGGACGGACGCCAAATGAGCAGTTCTTC
v_gene: TRBV28
j_gene: TRBJ2-1
d_gene: -
abundance: -
len: 12

CDR3aa: CSVEASGTGNTEAFF
CDR3nt: TGCAGCGTTGAAGCCTCCGGGACAGGGAACACTGAAGCTTTCTTT
v_gene: TRBV29-1
j_gene: TRBJ1-1
d_gene: TRBD1
abundance: -
len: 15

CDR3aa: CASSPSSRGKQFF
CDR3nt: TGTGCCAGCAGTCCATCCTCCAGGGGGAAGCAGTTCTTC
v_gene: TRBV12-3/TRBV12-4
j_gene: TRBJ2-1
d_gene: TRBD1
abundance: -
len: 13

CDR3aa: CASSPTGGYSEQYF
CDR3nt: TGCGCCAGCAGCCCCACAGGGGGATATTCCGAGCAGTACTTC
v_gene: TRBV5-1
j_gene: TRBJ2-7
d_gene: TRBD1
abundance: -
len: 14

CDR3aa: CASSASSSYNSPLHF
CDR3nt: TGTGCCAGTAGTGCCAGCAGCTCCTATAATTCACCCCTCCACTTT
v_gene: TRBV19
j_gene: TRBJ1-6
d_gene: -
abundance: -
len: 15

CDR3aa: CASSAGGLAGQFF
CDR3nt: TGTGCCAGCAGCGCCGGGGGACTAGCGGGGCAGTTCTTC
v_gene: TRBV11-2
j_gene: TRBJ2-1
d_gene: TRBD2
abundance: -
len: 13

CDR3aa: CASRGTDRPTQYF
CDR3nt: TGTGCCAGCAGGGGGACAGATCGCCCAACGCAGTATTTT
v_gene: TRBV6-5
j_gene: TRBJ2-3
d_gene: TRBD1
abundance: -
len: 13

CDR3aa: CSIFDGNNEQFF
CDR3nt: TGCAGCATCTTCGACGGGAACAATGAGCAGTTCTTC
v_gene: TRBV29-1
j_gene: TRBJ2-1
d_gene: -
abundance: -
len: 12

CDR3aa: CASSLERVYEQYF
CDR3nt: TGTGCCAGCAGCTTAGAAAGGGTATACGAGCAGTACTTC
v_gene: TRBV11-2
j_gene: TRBJ2-7
d_gene: -
abundance: -
len: 13

CDR3aa: CASREALNTEAFF
CDR3nt: TGTGCCAGCAGGGAGGCCTTGAACACTGAAGCTTTCTTT
v_gene: TRBV28
j_gene: TRBJ1-1
d_gene: -
abundance: -
len: 13

CDR3aa: CASSPGTGVGYTF
CDR3nt: TGTGCCAGCAGTCCCGGGACAGGAGTAGGCTACACCTTC
v_gene: TRBV6-5
j_gene: TRBJ1-2
d_gene: TRBD1
abundance: once
len: 13

CDR3aa: CASSSSGGTRQETQYF
CDR3nt: TGTGCCAGCAGCTCTTCAGGGGGCACGCGGCAAGAGACCCAGTACTTC
v_gene: TRBV7-9
j_gene: TRBJ2-5
d_gene: TRBD1
abundance: -
len: 16

CDR3aa: CASSLYGLGETQYF
CDR3nt: TGTGCCAGCAGTTTATACGGTCTGGGAGAGACCCAGTACTTC
v_gene: TRBV27
j_gene: TRBJ2-5
d_gene: -
abundance: -
len: 14

CDR3aa: CAWRRTGGYEQYF
CDR3nt: TGTGCCTGGCGAAGGACAGGGGGCTACGAGCAGTACTTC
v_gene: TRBV30
j_gene: TRBJ2-7
d_gene: TRBD1
abundance: -
len: 13

CDR3aa: CASSLGVNQPQHF
CDR3nt: TGTGCCAGCAGCTTGGGGGTAAATCAGCCCCAGCATTTT
v_gene: TRBV5-5
j_gene: TRBJ1-5
d_gene: -
abundance: -
len: 13

CDR3aa: CASSRGVADYEQYF
CDR3nt: TGTGCCAGCAGCCGAGGGGTTGCGGACTACGAGCAGTACTTC
v_gene: TRBV11-2
j_gene: TRBJ2-7
d_gene: -
abundance: -
len: 14

CDR3aa: CASSQNRGGNYGYTF
CDR3nt: TGTGCCAGCAGTCAAAACAGGGGAGGAAACTATGGCTACACCTTC
v_gene: TRBV2
j_gene: TRBJ1-2
d_gene: TRBD1
abundance: -
len: 15

CDR3aa: CASSYSILRGREAEAFF
CDR3nt: TGTGCCAGCAGTTACTCGATTTTACGGGGGAGGGAGGCTGAAGCTTTCTTT
v_gene: TRBV6-2/TRBV6-3
j_gene: TRBJ1-1
d_gene: -
abundance: once
len: 17

CDR3aa: CSVVPRTRTDTQYF
CDR3nt: TGCAGCGTTGTGCCCCGGACCCGCACAGATACGCAGTATTTT
v_gene: TRBV29-1
j_gene: TRBJ2-3
d_gene: -
abundance: -
len: 14

CDR3aa: CASSSQLNQPQHF
CDR3nt: TGTGCCAGCAGTTCACAGCTCAATCAGCCCCAGCATTTT
v_gene: TRBV6-5
j_gene: TRBJ1-5
d_gene: -
abundance: -
len: 13

CDR3aa: CASSSRTGNTIYF
CDR3nt: TGTGCCAGCAGCTCCCGGACTGGAAACACCATATATTTT
v_gene: TRBV9
j_gene: TRBJ1-3
d_gene: -
abundance: -
len: 13

CDR3aa: CATSTLGTALDRVDSPLHF
CDR3nt: TGTGCCACCAGCACCCTCGGGACCGCTCTCGATAGAGTGGATTCACCCCTCCACTTT
v_gene: TRBV15
j_gene: TRBJ1-6
d_gene: -
abundance: -
len: 19

CDR3aa: CASSPRDSPAETQYF
CDR3nt: TGCGCCAGCAGCCCACGGGACAGTCCAGCGGAGACCCAGTACTTC
v_gene: TRBV4-1
j_gene: TRBJ2-5
d_gene: TRBD1
abundance: -
len: 15

CDR3aa: CASSPQGQLEETQYF
CDR3nt: TGTGCCAGCAGTCCCCAGGGACAGCTAGAAGAGACCCAGTACTTC
v_gene: TRBV6-5
j_gene: TRBJ2-5
d_gene: TRBD1
abundance: -
len: 15

CDR3aa: CASNTAGGAYEQYF
CDR3nt: TGTGCCAGCAACACGGCCGGCGGGGCCTACGAGCAGTACTTC
v_gene: TRBV7-9
j_gene: TRBJ2-7
d_gene: -
abundance: -
len: 14

CDR3aa: CAISLPTSPTQYF
CDR3nt: TGTGCCATCAGTCTTCCTACTAGCCCGACCCAGTACTTC
v_gene: TRBV10-3
j_gene: TRBJ2-5
d_gene: -
abundance: -
len: 13

CDR3aa: CASSRGPEGSGNTIYF
CDR3nt: TGTGCCAGCAGCAGGGGTCCCGAGGGTTCTGGAAACACCATATATTTT
v_gene: TRBV5-6
j_gene: TRBJ1-3
d_gene: -
abundance: -
len: 16